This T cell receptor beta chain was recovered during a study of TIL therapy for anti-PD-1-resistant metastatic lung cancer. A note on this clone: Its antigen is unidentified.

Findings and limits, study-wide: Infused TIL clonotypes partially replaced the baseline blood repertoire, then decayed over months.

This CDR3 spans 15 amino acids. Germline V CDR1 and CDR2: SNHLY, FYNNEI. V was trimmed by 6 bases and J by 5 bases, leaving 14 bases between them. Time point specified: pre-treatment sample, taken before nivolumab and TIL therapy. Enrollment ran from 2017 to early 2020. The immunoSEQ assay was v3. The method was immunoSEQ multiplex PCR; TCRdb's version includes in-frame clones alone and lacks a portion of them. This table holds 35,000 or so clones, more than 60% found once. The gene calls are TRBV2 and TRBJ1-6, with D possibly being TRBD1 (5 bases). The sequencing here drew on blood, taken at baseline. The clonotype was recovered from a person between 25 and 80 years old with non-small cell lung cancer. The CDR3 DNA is TGTGCCAGCAGGACCCTAACAGGTCATAATTCACCCCTCCACTTT. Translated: CASRTLTGHNSPLHF.